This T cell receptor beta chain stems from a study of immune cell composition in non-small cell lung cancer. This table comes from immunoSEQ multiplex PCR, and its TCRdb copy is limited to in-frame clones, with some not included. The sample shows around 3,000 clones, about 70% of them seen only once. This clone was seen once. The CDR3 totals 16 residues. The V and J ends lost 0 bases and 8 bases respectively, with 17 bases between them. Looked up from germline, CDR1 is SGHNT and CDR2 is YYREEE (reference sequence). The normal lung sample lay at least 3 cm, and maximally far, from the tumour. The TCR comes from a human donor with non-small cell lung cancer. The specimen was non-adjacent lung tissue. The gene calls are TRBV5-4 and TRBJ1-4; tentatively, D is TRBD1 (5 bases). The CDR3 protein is CASSLGGGRVNEKLFF. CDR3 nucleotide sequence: TGTGCCAGCAGCTTGGGGGGCGGCAGGGTAAACGAAAAACTGTTTTTT.